This entry lists 14 T cell receptor beta chains sequenced from one sample in a study of T-cell memory formation after mild COVID-19. TCRdb processed the 5' RACE reads anew with MiXCR; each CDR3 protein has one entry. In the table there are 550,000 to 650,000 distinct CDR3 sequences, roughly 17% of which are singletons. The sequenced sample was PBMCs or a T cell subset sorted from them (not recorded which). Receptors were obtained from an adult woman who had mild COVID-19 (a few samples of this study predate the infection). Cell type and time point are not known.

This chain uses TRBV2 with TRBJ2-7, with D uncertain. The CDR3 length is 14 residues. V lost 3 bases and J lost 5, with 14 bases in between. Germline CDR1 SNHLY, CDR2 FYNNEI. In DNA, the CDR3 is TGTGCCAGCAGTGAGTCTTGGGGTATGAACGAGCAGTACTTC. This gives the protein CASSESWGMNEQYF.

This clonotype was counted ten times or more. The rearrangement uses TRBV3-1 and TRBJ1-2; D might be TRBD1 (5 bases). Trimming shortened V by 0 bases and J by 0 bases, and 14 bases separated the two germline ends. Germline V gene lookup returns CDR1 LGHDT and CDR2 YNNKEL (reference sequence). CDR3 length: 17 residues. The DNA for the CDR3 is TGTGCCAGCAGCCAAGATGCAGGGATGGATTCTAACTATGGCTACACCTTC. Its protein product is CASSQDAGMDSNYGYTF.

The chain couples TRBV3-1 to TRBJ2-7; tentative D call: TRBD2 (6 bases). The CDR3 length is 12 residues. Trimming stripped 5 bases from V and 3 bases from J, with 8 bases between. From germline, CDR1 is LGHDT and CDR2 YNNKEL (reference sequence). The CDR3 nucleotides are TGTGCCAGCAGCGGGACTTTCTACGAGCAGTACTTC. Its protein is CASSGTFYEQYF.

This clonotype was counted between two and nine times. The V gene is TRBV24-1, the J gene TRBJ2-3; weak D call: TRBD2 (5 bases). The CDR3 totals 15 residues. The V gene lost 5 bases and the J gene lost 1 base, with 12 bases spanning the gap. The germline gives CDR1 KGHDR, CDR2 SFDVKD. This chain's CDR3 is CATSVPGLGTDTQYF. In DNA form, the CDR3 reads TGTGCCACCAGTGTGCCGGGATTGGGCACAGATACGCAGTATTTT.

This clonotype was seen a few times. V gene TRBV7-9 combines with J gene TRBJ2-5; a possible D gene is TRBD2 (5 bases). CDR1 is SEHNR, CDR2 FQNEAQ, per germline (reference sequence). The CDR3 length is 16 residues. Trimming removed 1 base at V and 1 base at J, with 13 bases between. CDR3 in amino acids: CASSLVPRGSQETQYF. In DNA form, the CDR3 reads TGTGCCAGCAGCTTAGTGCCCCGGGGATCCCAAGAGACCCAGTACTTC. Using reference TRBV7-9 and TRBJ2-5 for the parts outside the CDR3, the full variable domain is DTGVSQNPRHKITKRGQNVTFRCDPISEHNRLYWYRQTLGQGPEFLTYFQNEAQLEKSRLLSDRFSAERPKGSFSTLEIQRTEQGDSAMYLCASSLVPRGSQETQYFGPGTRLLVL.

This clonotype was counted a few times. The chain recombines TRBV29-1 with TRBJ1-1, with D uncertain. V was pared by 6 bases and J by 3 bases, with 11 bases between. There are 12 residues in the CDR3. CDR1 is SQVTM and CDR2 is ANQGSEA in the germline V gene. The CDR3 DNA sequence: TGCAGCGTCACGGGCTTGTACACTGAAGCTTTCTTT. Translating it yields CSVTGLYTEAFF.

This clonotype has just a few counts. The chain is built from TRBV5-1 and TRBJ2-5; D is possibly TRBD1 (7 bases). Trimming took 6 bases from V and 4 from J, leaving 13 bases between them. The germline V gene encodes CDR1 SGHRS and CDR2 YFSETQ. The CDR3 consists of 13 residues. The CDR3 DNA reads TGCGCCAGCACCCGGCAGGGGGGAGAGACCCAGTACTTC. It translates to CASTRQGGETQYF. The variable domain in full, completed from reference TRBV5-1 and TRBJ2-5, reads KAGVTQTPRYLIKTRGQQVTLSCSPISGHRSVSWYQQTPGQGLQFLFEYFSETQRNKGNFPGRFSGRQFSNSRSEMNVSTLELGDSALYLCASTRQGGETQYFGPGTRLLVL.

This clonotype has more than one count but fewer than ten. This chain joins TRBV9 and TRBJ1-1; D remains ambiguous. Germline V gene sequence: CDR1 SGDLS, CDR2 YYNGEE. The CDR3 consists of 15 residues. V dropped 0 bases and J dropped 4 bases, with 13 bases sitting between them. Here the CDR3 DNA reads TGTGCCAGCAGCGTAGATTGGGTGGAGGGCACTGAAGCTTTCTTT. Protein product: CASSVDWVEGTEAFF.

This clonotype came up a few times. V and J are TRBV19 and TRBJ1-1; D gene ambiguous. CDR3 length equals 14 residues. The V gene lost 1 base and the J gene lost 0 bases, with 6 bases spanning the gap. Germline lookup yields CDR1 LNHDA and CDR2 SQIVND (reference sequence). CDR3 nucleotide sequence: TGTGCCAGTAGTATAGGGGGAGTGAACACTGAAGCTTTCTTT. It specifies CASSIGGVNTEAFF.

This clonotype was seen a handful of times. This rearrangement joins TRBV5-6 to TRBJ2-5, with 11 bases that match TRBD1. The CDR3 is 18 amino acids. The V and J ends lost 4 bases and 5 bases, in that order; junction bases with no gene match: 16. Germline lookup yields CDR1 SGHDT and CDR2 YYEEEE. The CDR3 reads CASSGRDRGADLRETQYF. CDR3 coding DNA: TGTGCCAGCAGCGGAAGGGACAGGGGGGCCGACCTTCGGGAGACCCAGTACTTC.

This clonotype was counted only a few times. The DNA is omitted, as the CDR3 cannot be located on it reliably, and the CDR3 follows TCRdb's listing. The chain has TRBV6-5 and TRBJ1-6. Germline CDR1 and CDR2: MNHEY and SVGAGI. With termini counted, the CDR3 has 12 amino acids. The CDR3 loop is CASSTSGRTLHF.

V is TRBV3-1 and J is TRBJ2-5; tentative D call: TRBD1 (5 bases). Germline V gives CDR1 LGHDT, CDR2 YNNKEL (reference sequence). V lost 3 bases and J 3 bases, leaving 11 bases between the germline ends. CDR3 length equals 14 residues. CDR3 sequence reads: CASSHLDREETQYF. CDR3 DNA: TGTGCCAGCAGCCACCTAGACAGAGAAGAGACCCAGTACTTC.

The table lists this clonotype with a few counts. CDR3 in amino acids: CAWSGLLTGELFF. The DNA of the CDR3 is TGTGCCTGGTCGGGACTTCTCACCGGGGAGCTGTTTTTT. The chain is built from TRBV30 and TRBJ2-2, with a weak D call TRBD2 (6 bases). V lost 5 bases and J 4 bases, leaving 11 bases between the germline ends. The CDR3 has 13 amino acids. The germline CDR1 and CDR2 sequences are GTSNPN and SVGIG (reference sequence).

This clonotype came up a few times. V gene TRBV28 combines with J gene TRBJ1-5, with TRBD1 identical over 10 bases. CDR3 length equals 15 residues. The V gene end was trimmed by 6 bases and the J gene end by 4 bases; junction bases not matched to a gene: 6. CDR1 is MDHEN and CDR2 is SYDVKM in the germline V gene. Here the CDR3 DNA reads TGTGCCAGCAGACGCCCGGGACAGGGGAATCAGCCCCAGCATTTT. It codes for CASRRPGQGNQPQHF.